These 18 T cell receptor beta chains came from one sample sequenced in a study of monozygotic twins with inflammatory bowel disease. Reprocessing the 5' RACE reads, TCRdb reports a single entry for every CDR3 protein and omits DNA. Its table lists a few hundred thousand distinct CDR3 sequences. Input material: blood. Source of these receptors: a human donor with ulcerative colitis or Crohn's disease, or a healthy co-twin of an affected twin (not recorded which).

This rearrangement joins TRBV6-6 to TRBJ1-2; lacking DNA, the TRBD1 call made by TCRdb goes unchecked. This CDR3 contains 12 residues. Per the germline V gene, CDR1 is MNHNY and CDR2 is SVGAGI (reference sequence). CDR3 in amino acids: CASSQDRAGYNF.

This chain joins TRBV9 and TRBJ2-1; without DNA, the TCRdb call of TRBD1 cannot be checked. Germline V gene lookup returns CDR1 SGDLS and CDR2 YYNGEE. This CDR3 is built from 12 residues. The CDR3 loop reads CASSVGGDEQFF.

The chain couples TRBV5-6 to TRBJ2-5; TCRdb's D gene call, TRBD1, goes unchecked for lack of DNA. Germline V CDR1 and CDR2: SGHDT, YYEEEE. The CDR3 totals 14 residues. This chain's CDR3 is CASNGQIAIGTQYF.

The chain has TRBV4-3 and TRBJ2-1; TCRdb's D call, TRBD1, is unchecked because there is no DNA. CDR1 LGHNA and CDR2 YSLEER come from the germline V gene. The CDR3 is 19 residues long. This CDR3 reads CASSLFFLLDRESYNEQFF.

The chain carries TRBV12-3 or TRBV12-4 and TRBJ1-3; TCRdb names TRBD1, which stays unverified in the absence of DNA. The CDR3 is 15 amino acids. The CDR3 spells CASSLYAGGRNTIYF.

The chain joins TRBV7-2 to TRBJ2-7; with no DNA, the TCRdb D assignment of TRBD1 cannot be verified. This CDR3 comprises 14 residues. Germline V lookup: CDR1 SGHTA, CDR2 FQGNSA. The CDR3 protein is CASSPDRALVEQYF.

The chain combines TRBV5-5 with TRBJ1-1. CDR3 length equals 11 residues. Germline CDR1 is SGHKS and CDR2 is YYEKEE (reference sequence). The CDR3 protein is CASSSGREAFF.

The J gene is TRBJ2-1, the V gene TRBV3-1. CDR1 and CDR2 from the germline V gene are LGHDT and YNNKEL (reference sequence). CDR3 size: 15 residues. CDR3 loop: CASSQEVTEYNEQFF.

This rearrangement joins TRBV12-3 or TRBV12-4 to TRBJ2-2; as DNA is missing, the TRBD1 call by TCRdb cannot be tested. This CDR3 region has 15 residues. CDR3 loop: CASRIGTGLTGELFF.

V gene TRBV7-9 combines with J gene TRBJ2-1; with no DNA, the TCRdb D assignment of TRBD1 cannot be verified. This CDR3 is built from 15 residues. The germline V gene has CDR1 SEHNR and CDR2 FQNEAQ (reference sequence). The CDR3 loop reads CASSGRGQGRNEQFF. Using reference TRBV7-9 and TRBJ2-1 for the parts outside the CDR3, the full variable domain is DTGVSQNPRHKITKRGQNVTFRCDPISEHNRLYWYRQTLGQGPEFLTYFQNEAQLEKSRLLSDRFSAERPKGSFSTLEIQRTEQGDSAMYLCASSGRGQGRNEQFFGPGTRLTVL.

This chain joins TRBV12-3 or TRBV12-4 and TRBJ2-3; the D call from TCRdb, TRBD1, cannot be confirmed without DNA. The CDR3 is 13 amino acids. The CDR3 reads CASRVTGSDTQYF.

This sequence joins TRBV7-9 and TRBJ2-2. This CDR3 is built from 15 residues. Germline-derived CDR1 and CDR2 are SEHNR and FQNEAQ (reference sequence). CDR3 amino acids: CASSPRTMNTGELFF.

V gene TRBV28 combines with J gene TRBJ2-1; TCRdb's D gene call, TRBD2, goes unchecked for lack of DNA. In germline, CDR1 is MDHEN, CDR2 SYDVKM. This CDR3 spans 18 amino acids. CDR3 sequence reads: CASSAWTSGYSSYNEQFF.

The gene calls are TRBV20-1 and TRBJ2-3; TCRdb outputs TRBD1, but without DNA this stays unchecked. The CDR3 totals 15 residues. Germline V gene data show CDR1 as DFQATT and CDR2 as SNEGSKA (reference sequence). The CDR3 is CSAAPESAGADTQYF.

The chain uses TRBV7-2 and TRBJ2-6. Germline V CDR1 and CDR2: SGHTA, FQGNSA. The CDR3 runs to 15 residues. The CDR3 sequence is CASSSVISGANVLTF. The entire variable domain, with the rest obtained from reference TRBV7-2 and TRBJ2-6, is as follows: GAGVSQSPSNKVTEKGKDVELRCDPISGHTALYWYRQSLGQGLEFLIYFQGNSAPDKSGLPSDRFSAERTGGSVSTLTIQRTQQEDSAVYLCASSSVISGANVLTFGAGSRLTVL.

The CDR3 reads CASSPRSSYNSPLHF. The chain carries TRBV12-3 or TRBV12-4 and TRBJ1-6; the TCRdb call, TRBD1, lacks DNA for checking. The CDR3 sequence is 15 residues long.

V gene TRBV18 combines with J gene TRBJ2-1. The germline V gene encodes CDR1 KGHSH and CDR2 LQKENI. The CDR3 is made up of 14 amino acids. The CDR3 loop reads CASSPSGVYNEQFF.

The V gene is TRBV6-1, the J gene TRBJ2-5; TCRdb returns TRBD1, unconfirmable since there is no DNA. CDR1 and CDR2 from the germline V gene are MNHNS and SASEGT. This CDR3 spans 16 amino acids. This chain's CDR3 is CASSRRPLQGRETQYF.